A selection of T cell receptor beta chains follows, all from one sample in a study of regulatory T cells in long-lasting Graves disease. MiXCR, run by TCRdb on the multiplex PCR reads, gives a single entry per CDR3 protein. This table has about 470,000 distinct CDR3 sequences, roughly 20% appearing once. The sample was peripheral blood mononuclear cells (PBMCs), taken when the disease was refractory, from a patient treated with antithyroid drugs. These receptor sequences come from a female donor with Graves disease. Each CDR3 is given with its conserved first and last residue. D genes are given only for firm matches. Clone size, where shown, is once, few, many, or a class for clones that have expanded.

j_call,clone_size,d_call,v_call,cdr3_nt,cdr3_aa
TRBJ2-4,-,-,TRBV20-1,TGCAGTGCTAGTTCGCCGGCAGCCAAAAACATTCAGTACTTC,CSASSPAAKNIQYF
TRBJ1-5,many,-,TRBV10-2,TGCGCCAGCAGTGAAGGACCTTTCGAGGCCAATCAGCCCCAGCATTTT,CASSEGPFEANQPQHF
TRBJ2-7,few,-,TRBV29-1,TGCAGCGTTTATATAACAGCCTCCTACGAGCAGTACTTC,CSVYITASYEQYF
TRBJ1-5,-,-,TRBV30,TGTGCCTGGAGTGTAGGGGGGTTCGGCAATCAGCCCCAGCATTTT,CAWSVGGFGNQPQHF
TRBJ2-7,many,TRBD1,TRBV28,TGTGCCAGCAGTTTGCCAGAAGGGGGCCCCTACGAGCAGTACTTC,CASSLPEGGPYEQYF
TRBJ2-4,-,-,TRBV7-2,TGTGCCAGCAGCTTAAAAGACATTCAGTACTTC,CASSLKDIQYF
TRBJ1-2,few,TRBD1,TRBV6-1,TGTGCCAGCAGTCCTATATTTGGGACAGTTACCTATGGCTACACCTTC,CASSPIFGTVTYGYTF
TRBJ2-5,once,-,TRBV11-2,TGTGCCAGCAGTACGCGAGAGATCCAGTACTTC,CASSTREIQYF
TRBJ1-1,few,-,TRBV6-2/TRBV6-3,TGTGCCAGCGACACAGGGCTCACTGAAGCTTTCTTT,CASDTGLTEAFF
TRBJ2-7,-,TRBD1,TRBV5-5,TGTGCCAGCAGCTCCTGGACAGGGCCTGCGACGGGATTGTACGAGCAGTACTTC,CASSSWTGPATGLYEQYF
TRBJ1-2,many,-,TRBV2,TGTGCCAGCCTAAAATTACTAGACAGCTATGGCTACACCTTC,CASLKLLDSYGYTF
TRBJ2-7,few,-,TRBV3-1,TGTGCCAGCAGCTCTCACGACAGTACCTACGAGCAGTACTTC,CASSSHDSTYEQYF
TRBJ1-2,-,-,TRBV7-2,TGTGCCAGCTCCCGCTTCTTCCAAGGAAACTATGGCTACACCTTC,CASSRFFQGNYGYTF
TRBJ2-5,-,-,TRBV5-1,TGTGCCAGCAGCCGATGGTCGAGTCAAGAGACCCAGTACTTC,CASSRWSSQETQYF
TRBJ1-1,many,-,TRBV24-1,TGTGCCACCAGTGAATACGACAGCGAAGCTTTCTTT,CATSEYDSEAFF
TRBJ2-7,-,TRBD2,TRBV5-1,TGCGCCAGCAGCTTGAACGGGCTAGCGGGACCCTACGAGCAGTACTTC,CASSLNGLAGPYEQYF
TRBJ2-3,many,TRBD2,TRBV27,TGTGCCAGCAGTCCCCGACTAGCGGGTTCCACAGATACGCAGTATTTT,CASSPRLAGSTDTQYF
TRBJ2-5,many,TRBD2,TRBV27,TGTGCCAGCAGTCCGGGACTAGCGGGAGATGAGACCCAGTACTTC,CASSPGLAGDETQYF
TRBJ2-7,many,TRBD1,TRBV6-1,TGTGCCATCACGACAGGGGGCTACGAGCAGTACTTC,CAITTGGYEQYF
TRBJ2-3,few,-,TRBV11-2,TGTGCCAGCAGCTTTCGGCCACTAGGTACAGATACGCAGTATTTT,CASSFRPLGTDTQYF
TRBJ1-2,many,-,TRBV28,TGTGCCAGCAGTTTATATCGAGGGGCTGGTTATGGCTACACCTTC,CASSLYRGAGYGYTF
TRBJ1-6,many,TRBD1,TRBV27,TGTGCCAGCAGTTTTGGGACAGGGGGAGGTTCACCCCTCCACTTT,CASSFGTGGGSPLHF
TRBJ2-2,-,-,TRBV7-8,TGTGCCAGCAGCCCTTGGGGGAACGGGGAGCTGTTTTTT,CASSPWGNGELFF
TRBJ2-7,many,-,TRBV6-4,TGTGCCAGCAGGCTGCAGGGGCGGGAGCAGTACTTC,CASRLQGREQYF
TRBJ1-1,many,-,TRBV11-2,TGTGCCAGCAGCCTCGAGCCGGGGTGGAGAGCTGAAGCTTTCTTT,CASSLEPGWRAEAFF
TRBJ1-4,few,-,TRBV27,TGTGCCAGCAGTACAGGACTTGAAAAACTGTTTTTT,CASSTGLEKLFF
TRBJ2-7,few,-,TRBV9,TGTGCCAGCAGCGTGGGCCCAGGAGGTTACGAGCAGTACTTC,CASSVGPGGYEQYF
TRBJ2-7,many,TRBD2,TRBV2,TGTGCCAGCACCGAGCCGGGAGGGCCCTACGAGCAGTACTTC,CASTEPGGPYEQYF
TRBJ2-1,-,TRBD2,TRBV28,TGTGCCAGCAGTTTACTGGGGGGGTCCTACAATGAGCAGTTCTTC,CASSLLGGSYNEQFF
TRBJ2-3,few,TRBD2,TRBV19,TGTGCCAGTAGTAGTAGCGGGAGGACAGATACGCAGTATTTT,CASSSSGRTDTQYF
TRBJ1-1,many,-,TRBV6-5,TGTGCCAGCAGTTACTCCGGATTTGGCACTGAAGCTTTCTTT,CASSYSGFGTEAFF
TRBJ1-1,few,-,TRBV19,TGTGCCAGTAGGCTGACATATTCGGGGCGTCGAATGAACACTGAAGCTTTCTTT,CASRLTYSGRRMNTEAFF